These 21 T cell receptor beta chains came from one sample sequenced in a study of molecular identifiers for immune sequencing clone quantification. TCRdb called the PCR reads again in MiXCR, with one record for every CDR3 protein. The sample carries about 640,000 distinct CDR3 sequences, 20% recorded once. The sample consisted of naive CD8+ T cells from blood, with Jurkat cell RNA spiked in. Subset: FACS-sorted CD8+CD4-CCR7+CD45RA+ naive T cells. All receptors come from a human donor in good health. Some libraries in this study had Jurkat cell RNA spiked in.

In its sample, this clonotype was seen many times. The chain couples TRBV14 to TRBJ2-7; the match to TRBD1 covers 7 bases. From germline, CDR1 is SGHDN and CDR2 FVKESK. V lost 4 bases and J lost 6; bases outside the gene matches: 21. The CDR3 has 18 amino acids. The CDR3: CASSPLGLQGPDSSEQYF. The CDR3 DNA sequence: TGTGCCAGCAGCCCTCTGGGCTTACAGGGGCCCGATTCTAGCGAGCAGTACTTC.

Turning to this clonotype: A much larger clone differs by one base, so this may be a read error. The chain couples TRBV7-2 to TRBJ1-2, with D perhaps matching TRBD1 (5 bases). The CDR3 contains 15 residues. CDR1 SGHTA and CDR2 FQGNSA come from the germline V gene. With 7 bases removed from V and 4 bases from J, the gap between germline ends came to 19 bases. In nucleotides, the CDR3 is TGTGCCAGCAACTCCGACCAGGGAGCCCTCTATGGCTACACCTTC. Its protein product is CASNSDQGALYGYTF.

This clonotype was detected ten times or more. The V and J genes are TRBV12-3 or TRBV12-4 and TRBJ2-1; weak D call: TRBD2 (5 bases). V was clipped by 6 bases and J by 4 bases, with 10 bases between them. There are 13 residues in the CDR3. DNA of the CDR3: TGTGCCAGCAGCCCCCGGGGTTACAATGAGCAGTTCTTC. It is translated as CASSPRGYNEQFF.

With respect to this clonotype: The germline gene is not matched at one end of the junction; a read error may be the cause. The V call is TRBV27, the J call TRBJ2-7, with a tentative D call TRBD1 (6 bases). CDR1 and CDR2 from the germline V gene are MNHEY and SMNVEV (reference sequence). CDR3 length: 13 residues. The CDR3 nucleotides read TGTGTCAGCAGTCCTCGAGGGGGCTACGAGCAGTACTTC. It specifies CVSSPRGGYEQYF.

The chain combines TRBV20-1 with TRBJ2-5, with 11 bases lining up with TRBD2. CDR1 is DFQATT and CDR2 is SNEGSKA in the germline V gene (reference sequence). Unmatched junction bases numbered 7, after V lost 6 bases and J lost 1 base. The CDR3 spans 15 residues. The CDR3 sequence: CSATMGLAAQETQYF. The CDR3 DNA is TGCAGTGCCACTATGGGACTAGCGGCCCAAGAGACCCAGTACTTC.

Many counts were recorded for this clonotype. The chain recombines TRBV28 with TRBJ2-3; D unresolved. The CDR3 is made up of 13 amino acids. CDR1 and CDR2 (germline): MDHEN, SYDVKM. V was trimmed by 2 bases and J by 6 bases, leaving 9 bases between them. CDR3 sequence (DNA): TGTGCCAGCAGTTTAGGTTGGGTGGATACGCAGTATTTT. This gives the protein CASSLGWVDTQYF.

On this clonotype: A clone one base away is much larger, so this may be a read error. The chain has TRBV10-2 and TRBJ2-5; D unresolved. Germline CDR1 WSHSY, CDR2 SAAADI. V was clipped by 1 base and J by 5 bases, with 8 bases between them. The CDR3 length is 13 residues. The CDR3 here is CASSECWAETQYF. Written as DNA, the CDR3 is TGCGCCAGCAGTGAGTGTTGGGCGGAGACCCAGTACTTC.

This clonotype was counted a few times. CDR3 sequence reads: CATRGFSYEQYF. CDR3 bases: TGTGCCACGCGGGGATTCTCCTACGAGCAGTACTTC. The chain carries TRBV27 and TRBJ2-7, with a weak D call TRBD2 (6 bases). CDR1 and CDR2 (germline): MNHEY, SMNVEV (reference sequence). V gave up 10 bases and J gave up 0 bases, with 10 bases separating them. The CDR3 runs to 12 residues.

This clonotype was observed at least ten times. The CDR3, as DNA: TGCAGCGTTGAAGATCCGCTAGGGGTCGGCGAGCAGTACTTC. This sequence encodes CSVEDPLGVGEQYF. The genes are TRBV29-1 and TRBJ2-7; D may be TRBD1 (5 bases). This CDR3 spans 14 amino acids. CDR1 SQVTM and CDR2 ANQGSEA come from the germline V gene. V was shortened by 0 bases and J by 6 bases, with 15 bases between the two germline ends.

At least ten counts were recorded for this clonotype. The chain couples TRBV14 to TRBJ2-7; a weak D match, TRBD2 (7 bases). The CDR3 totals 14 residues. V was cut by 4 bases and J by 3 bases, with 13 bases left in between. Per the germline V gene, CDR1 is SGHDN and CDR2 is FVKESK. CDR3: CASSPGGAVYEQYF. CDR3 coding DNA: TGTGCCAGCAGCCCTGGGGGGGCTGTCTACGAGCAGTACTTC. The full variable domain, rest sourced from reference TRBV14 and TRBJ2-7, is EAGVTQFPSHSVIEKGQTVTLRCDPISGHDNLYWYRRVMGKEIKFLLHFVKESKQDESGMPNNRFLAERTGGTYSTLKVQPAELEDSGVYFCASSPGGAVYEQYFGPGTRLTVT.

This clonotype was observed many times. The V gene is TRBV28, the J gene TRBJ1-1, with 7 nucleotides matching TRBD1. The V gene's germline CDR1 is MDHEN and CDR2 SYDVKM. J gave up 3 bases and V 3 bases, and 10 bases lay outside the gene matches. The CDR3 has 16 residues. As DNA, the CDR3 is TGTGCCAGCAGTTTCTCCTCGACAGGGTTGGACACTGAAGCTTTCTTT. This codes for CASSFSSTGLDTEAFF.

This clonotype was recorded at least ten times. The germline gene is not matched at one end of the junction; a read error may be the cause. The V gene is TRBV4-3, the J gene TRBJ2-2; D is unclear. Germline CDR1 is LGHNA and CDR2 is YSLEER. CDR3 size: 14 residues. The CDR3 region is CASSPGRNTGELFF. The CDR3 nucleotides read TGTGCCAGCAGCCCCGGACGGAACACCGGGGAGCTGTTTTTT.

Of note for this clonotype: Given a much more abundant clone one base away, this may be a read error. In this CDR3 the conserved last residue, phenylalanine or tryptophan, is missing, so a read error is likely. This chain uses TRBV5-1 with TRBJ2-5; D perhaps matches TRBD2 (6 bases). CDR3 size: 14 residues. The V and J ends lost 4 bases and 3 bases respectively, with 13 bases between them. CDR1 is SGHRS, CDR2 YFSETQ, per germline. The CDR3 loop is CASSQLPGEETQYL. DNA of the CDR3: TGCGCCAGCAGCCAACTTCCGGGAGAAGAGACCCAGTACCTC.

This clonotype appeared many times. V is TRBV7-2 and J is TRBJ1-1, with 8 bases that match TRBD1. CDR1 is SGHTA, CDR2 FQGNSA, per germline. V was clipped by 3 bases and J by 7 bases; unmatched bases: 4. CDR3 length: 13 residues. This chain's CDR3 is CASSFAGGSEAFF. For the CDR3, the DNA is TGTGCCAGCAGCTTCGCAGGGGGCAGTGAAGCTTTCTTT.

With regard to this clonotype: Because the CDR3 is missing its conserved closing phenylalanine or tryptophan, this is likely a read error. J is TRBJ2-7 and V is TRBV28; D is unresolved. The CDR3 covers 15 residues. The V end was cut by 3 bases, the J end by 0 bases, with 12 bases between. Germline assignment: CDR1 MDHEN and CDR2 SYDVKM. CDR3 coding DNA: TGTGCCAGCAGTTTGTCCCAGGCGAGCTCCTACGAGCAGTACCTC. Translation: CASSLSQASSYEQYL.

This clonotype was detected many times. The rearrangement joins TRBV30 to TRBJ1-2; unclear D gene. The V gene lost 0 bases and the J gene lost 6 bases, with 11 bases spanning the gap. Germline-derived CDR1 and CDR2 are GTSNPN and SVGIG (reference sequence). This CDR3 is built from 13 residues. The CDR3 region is CAWSVGGLDGYTF. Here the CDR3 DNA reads TGTGCCTGGAGTGTCGGAGGGTTGGATGGCTACACCTTC.

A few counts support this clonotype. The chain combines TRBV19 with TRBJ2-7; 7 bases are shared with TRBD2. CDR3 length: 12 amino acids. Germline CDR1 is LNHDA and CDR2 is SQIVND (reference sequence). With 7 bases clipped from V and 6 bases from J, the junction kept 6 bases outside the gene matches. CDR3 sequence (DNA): TGTGCCAGTAATTCGGGGGGAGGCGAGCAGTACTTC. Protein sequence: CASNSGGGEQYF.

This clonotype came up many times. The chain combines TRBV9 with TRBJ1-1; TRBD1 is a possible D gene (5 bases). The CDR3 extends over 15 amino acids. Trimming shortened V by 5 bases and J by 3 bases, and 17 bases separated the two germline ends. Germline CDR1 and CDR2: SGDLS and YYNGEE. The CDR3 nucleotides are TGTGCCAGCAGAGGAATCAGGGAATTGGACACTGAAGCTTTCTTT. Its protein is CASRGIRELDTEAFF.

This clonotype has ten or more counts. The CDR3 protein is CASTGTWYGELFF. CDR3 nucleotide sequence: TGTGCCAGCACGGGGACTTGGTACGGGGAGCTGTTTTTT. V and J are TRBV28 and TRBJ2-2, with D perhaps matching TRBD2 (6 bases). There are 13 residues in the CDR3. V was cut by 7 bases and J by 7 bases, with 13 bases left in between. Germline values: CDR1 MDHEN, CDR2 SYDVKM.

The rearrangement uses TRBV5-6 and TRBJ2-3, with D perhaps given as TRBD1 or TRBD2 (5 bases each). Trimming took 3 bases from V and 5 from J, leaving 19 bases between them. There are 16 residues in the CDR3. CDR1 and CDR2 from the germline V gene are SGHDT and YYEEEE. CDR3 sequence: CASSSTGTAMGDTQYF. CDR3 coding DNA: TGTGCCAGCAGCTCGACCGGGACGGCAATGGGAGATACGCAGTATTTT.

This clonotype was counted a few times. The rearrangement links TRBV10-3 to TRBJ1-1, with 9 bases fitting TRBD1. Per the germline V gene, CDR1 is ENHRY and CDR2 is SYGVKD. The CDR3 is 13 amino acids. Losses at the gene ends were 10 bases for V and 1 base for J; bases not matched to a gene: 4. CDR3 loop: CATNRGQNTEAFF. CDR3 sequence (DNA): TGTGCCACCAACAGGGGGCAGAACACTGAAGCTTTCTTT.